This entry concerns a single T cell receptor (beta chain). Its antigen is as yet unknown. Other DNA sequences in this sample translate to the same CDR3. This specimen belongs to a study of shared clonotypes between healthy human individuals. Study findings and constraints: Richness estimates generally favored naive over memory subsets.

Researchers divided each subset's genomic DNA evenly across several immunoSEQ plates. The data were produced by immunoSEQ multiplex PCR, yet TCRdb's version contains in-frame clones alone and is incomplete. The table includes millions of clones, 90% to 95% detected once. Healthy HIV-negative adults without recent acute infections or vaccinations served as donors. V gave up 4 bases and J gave up 1 base, with 11 bases separating them. The CDR3 runs 14 residues. Germline V gene sequence: CDR1 SGHRS, CDR2 YFSETQ. V is TRBV5-1 and J is TRBJ1-1; D gene uncertain. This receptor was taken from a man aged 18 to 29 in good health. Sequencing used naive CD4+ T cells sorted from blood. Subset meaning: CD45RA+ positively selected. CDR3 nucleotides: TGCGCCAGCAGCCCTCAGACCGCGAACACTGAAGCTTTCTTT. Amino acid sequence: CASSPQTANTEAFF.